These 32 T cell receptor beta chains were sequenced from one sample in a study of long-term antiretroviral therapy in people with HIV. Researchers report immunoSEQ v3.0 was run at survey level. Sequenced by immunoSEQ multiplex PCR; TCRdb stores in-frame clones only, minus some. Among 15,000 or so clones, around 80% were seen once, and the ten largest hold 8.8%. The material sequenced was unsorted PBMCs, taken 0.3 years before starting antiretroviral therapy. Receptors were obtained from a man in his fifties with HIV.

In this sample, this clone turned up a few times. The rearrangement joins TRBV6-5 to TRBJ1-1; 9 bases match TRBD1. CDR1 MNHEY and CDR2 SVGAGI come from the germline V gene. V dropped 6 bases and J dropped 5; count of bases not matched to a gene: 10. The CDR3 totals 15 residues. This chain's CDR3 is CASSRPTTGGTEAFF. The DNA for the CDR3 is TGTGCCAGCAGCCGCCCAACGACAGGGGGGACTGAAGCTTTCTTT.

The chain carries TRBV7-2 and TRBJ2-1; 11 nucleotides align to TRBD2. Losses at the gene ends were 0 bases for V and 4 bases for J; bases not matched to a gene: 2. Germline V lookup: CDR1 SGHTA, CDR2 FQGNSA. The CDR3 has 16 amino acids. The DNA of the CDR3 is TGTGCCAGCAGCTTAGCCACTAGCGGGGGATACAATGAGCAGTTCTTC. Translation gives CASSLATSGGYNEQFF.

The chain carries TRBV28 and TRBJ1-5, with D perhaps TRBD1 (5 bases). The CDR3 has 14 residues. CDR1 and CDR2 from the germline V gene are MDHEN and SYDVKM. V lost 7 bases and J lost 1, with 11 bases in between. CDR3 in amino acids: CASKGDSSNQPQHF. The CDR3, as DNA: TGTGCCAGCAAGGGAGACAGCAGCAATCAGCCCCAGCATTTT.

This clone was observed a few times. The V and J genes are TRBV6-1 and TRBJ1-5; possibly TRBD1 for D (6 bases). Germline lookup yields CDR1 MNHNS and CDR2 SASEGT. The CDR3 is made up of 14 amino acids. V lost 1 base and J lost 3, with 7 bases in between. Here the CDR3 DNA reads TGTGCCAGCAGTGAAGGACAGGACAATCAGCCCCAGCATTTT. Its translation: CASSEGQDNQPQHF.

This rearrangement joins TRBV29-1 to TRBJ1-4, with a tentative D call TRBD1 (5 bases). Trimming removed 3 bases from V and 4 bases from J, with 12 bases in between. This CDR3 is 14 amino acids long. From germline, CDR1 is SQVTM and CDR2 ANQGSEA. CDR3 amino acids: CSVDRQGYNEKLFF. DNA for the CDR3: TGCAGCGTTGATAGGCAGGGCTATAATGAAAAACTGTTTTTT. Looking up the rest from reference TRBV29-1 and TRBJ1-4 gives the full variable domain: SAVISQKPSRDICQRGTSLTIQCQVDSQVTMMFWYRQQPGQSLTLIATANQGSEATYESGFVIDKFPISRPNLTFSTLTVSNMSPEDSSIYLCSVDRQGYNEKLFFGSGTQLSVL.

The sample holds a few counts of this clone. V usage is TRBV28 and J usage is TRBJ2-7, with unresolved D. Germline values: CDR1 MDHEN, CDR2 SYDVKM. The CDR3 runs to 15 residues. V was pared by 3 bases and J by 0 bases, with 12 bases between. The CDR3: CASSFSRGVSYEQYF. CDR3 coding DNA: TGTGCCAGCAGTTTTTCCCGCGGTGTCTCCTACGAGCAGTACTTC.

The V gene is TRBV4-3, the J gene TRBJ1-1, with D perhaps TRBD1 (5 bases). Germline-derived CDR1 and CDR2 are LGHNA and YSLEER. The CDR3 has 15 amino acids. Trimming took off 0 bases at V and 0 bases at J, with 8 bases between the two ends. The CDR3 DNA follows: TGCGCCAGCAGCCAAGACCTGGGGCTGAACACTGAAGCTTTCTTT. Translation gives CASSQDLGLNTEAFF.

The V and J genes are TRBV30 and TRBJ2-7, with D unclear. Germline V CDR1 and CDR2: GTSNPN, SVGIG (reference sequence). The V end was cut by 0 bases, the J end by 1 base, with 7 bases between. CDR3 length: 13 amino acids. The CDR3 bases are TGTGCCTGGAGTGTACAGCCTTCCTACGAGCAGTACTTC. This gives the protein CAWSVQPSYEQYF.

There are a few counts of this clone. The chain is built from TRBV2 and TRBJ2-7; D uncertain. Germline CDR1 is SNHLY and CDR2 is FYNNEI. The CDR3 loop spans 15 amino acids. The V gene lost 5 bases and the J gene lost 0 bases, with 14 bases spanning the gap. The CDR3 is CASSYSRHGSYEQYF. The CDR3 nucleotides read TGTGCCAGCAGTTACTCCCGACATGGCTCCTACGAGCAGTACTTC.

J is TRBJ2-7 and V is TRBV7-9; D tentatively fits TRBD1 or TRBD2 (5 bases each). The ends were cut back, 4 bases at V and 0 bases at J, with 19 bases in the middle. Germline V gene sequence: CDR1 SEHNR, CDR2 FQNEAQ (reference sequence). The CDR3 extends over 17 amino acids. CDR3 in amino acids: CASSSSPGASSSYEQYF. The CDR3 DNA follows: TGTGCCAGCAGCTCGTCCCCCGGGGCGTCGAGCTCCTACGAGCAGTACTTC.

The chain joins TRBV6-1 to TRBJ2-7; tentatively, D is TRBD2 (5 bases). The CDR3 spans 15 residues. Germline CDR1 reads MNHNS; CDR2 reads SASEGT. The V end was cut by 3 bases, the J end by 2 bases, with 14 bases between. The CDR3 DNA reads as TGTGCCAGCAGTGAGTGGAGTAGCGAGGCCTACGAGCAGTACTTC. Translated: CASSEWSSEAYEQYF.

The DNA of the CDR3 is TGTGCCAGCAGCTTCAGTTTTCGCAATCAGCCCCAGCATTTT. It codes for CASSFSFRNQPQHF. The chain joins TRBV5-5 to TRBJ1-5, with D uncertain. The CDR3 is 14 residues long. With 2 bases removed from V and 2 bases from J, the gap between germline ends came to 8 bases. CDR1 and CDR2 (germline): SGHKS, YYEKEE (reference sequence).

The chain employs TRBV28 and TRBJ1-2, with a possible D match to TRBD1 (5 bases). The CDR3 sequence is 13 residues long. Germline V CDR1 and CDR2: MDHEN, SYDVKM. V lost 4 bases and J 6 bases, leaving 12 bases between the germline ends. CDR3 in amino acids: CASSYVGGDGYTF. The CDR3 nucleotides read TGTGCCAGCAGTTATGTGGGGGGGGATGGCTACACCTTC.

The chain uses TRBV15 and TRBJ2-1; D not certain. CDR1 is LNHNV and CDR2 is YYDKDF in the germline V gene (reference sequence). V was trimmed by 4 bases and J by 8 bases, leaving 6 bases between them. There are 11 residues in the CDR3. CDR3 in DNA: TGTGCCACCAGCATCCGGGATGAGCAGTTCTTC. Translation gives CATSIRDEQFF.

The CDR3 nucleotides read TGCAGCGTTGTCTCGTGGGCTGGCGCTTTCTTT. It translates to CSVVSWAGAFF. V is TRBV29-1 and J is TRBJ1-1; D is undetermined. The CDR3 has 11 residues. Trimming stripped 4 bases from V and 11 bases from J, with 14 bases between. The V gene's germline CDR1 is SQVTM and CDR2 ANQGSEA.

The chain combines TRBV28 with TRBJ1-5; a weak D match, TRBD1 (5 bases). The CDR3 spans 15 residues. Trimming left V 3 bases short and J 5 bases short, with 14 bases between. Germline V gene lookup returns CDR1 MDHEN and CDR2 SYDVKM. CDR3 region: CASSFSGRDDQPQHF. Written as DNA, the CDR3 is TGTGCCAGCAGTTTTTCCGGACGGGACGATCAGCCCCAGCATTTT. Together with reference TRBV28 and TRBJ1-5, the CDR3 gives the full variable domain: DVKVTQSSRYLVKRTGEKVFLECVQDMDHENMFWYRQDPGLGLRLIYFSYDVKMKEKGDIPEGYSVSREKKERFSLILESASTNQTSMYLCASSFSGRDDQPQHFGDGTRLSIL.

The rearrangement links TRBV6-1 to TRBJ1-1; no clear D. V was clipped by 6 bases and J by 0 bases, with 8 bases between them. The CDR3 is 13 amino acids. Germline V gene lookup returns CDR1 MNHNS and CDR2 SASEGT. The CDR3 DNA is TGTGCCAGCAGCCTGGACCTGAACACTGAAGCTTTCTTT. Protein sequence: CASSLDLNTEAFF.

The rearrangement links TRBV9 to TRBJ1-4; perhaps TRBD1 as D (5 bases). CDR1 is SGDLS and CDR2 is YYNGEE in the germline V gene. V shed 2 bases and J shed 7 bases, with 12 bases lying between them. The CDR3 has 14 amino acids. CDR3 protein: CASSVSGMAEKLFF. CDR3 bases: TGTGCCAGCAGCGTTTCAGGGATGGCTGAAAAACTGTTTTTT.

This clone was counted a single time. The genes are TRBV19 and TRBJ1-6, with D perhaps matching TRBD1 (5 bases). Trimming removed 8 bases at V and 5 bases at J, with 13 bases between. CDR1 is LNHDA, CDR2 SQIVND, per germline (reference sequence). This CDR3 has 14 amino acids. The CDR3 region has the DNA TGTGCCAGTTCGGGACTTGAGGATAATTCACCCCTCCACTTT. Amino acids: CASSGLEDNSPLHF.

CDR3 bases: TGTGCCAGCAGTCTGGGACAGGGGGCAAACTATGGCTACACCTTC. Translation: CASSLGQGANYGYTF. The chain joins TRBV2 to TRBJ1-2; 12 bases are a match to TRBD1. CDR1 and CDR2 from the germline V gene are SNHLY and FYNNEI. The CDR3 length is 15 residues. J gave up 2 bases and V 5 bases, and 3 bases lay outside the gene matches. Complete variable domain (other parts from reference TRBV2 and TRBJ1-2): EPEVTQTPSHQVTQMGQEVILRCVPISNHLYFYWYRQILGQKVEFLVSFYNNEISEKSEIFDDQFSVERPDGSNFTLKIRSTKLEDSAMYFCASSLGQGANYGYTFGSGTRLTVV.

The rearrangement uses TRBV7-9 and TRBJ2-1; 7 bases line up with TRBD2. CDR1 is SEHNR and CDR2 is FQNEAQ in the germline V gene (reference sequence). Germline trimming cut 2 bases from V and 8 bases from J; bases unmatched to any gene: 0. This CDR3 is 12 amino acids long. The CDR3 bases are TGTGCCAGCAGCTTACGGGGGGATGAGCAGTTCTTC. Its protein product is CASSLRGDEQFF.

The rearrangement joins TRBV5-6 to TRBJ1-1; D possibly corresponds to TRBD1 (5 bases). This CDR3 is 14 amino acids long. The germline V gene encodes CDR1 SGHDT and CDR2 YYEEEE. V lost 4 bases and J lost 0, with 10 bases in between. In nucleotides, the CDR3 is TGTGCCAGCAGCCTCGGACACTTGAACACTGAAGCTTTCTTT. As protein: CASSLGHLNTEAFF.

The V and J genes are TRBV28 and TRBJ2-1, with TRBD2 matching 11 bases. The V gene's germline CDR1 is MDHEN and CDR2 SYDVKM. The CDR3 length is 18 residues. J gave up 8 bases and V 3 bases, and 15 bases lay outside the gene matches. For the CDR3, the DNA is TGTGCCAGCAGTTTGATCCCCTTCGCTAGCGGGGGGCCTGATGAGCAGTTCTTC. This gives the protein CASSLIPFASGGPDEQFF.

CDR3 protein: CSVVQGANTGELFF. CDR3 in DNA: TGCAGCGTTGTTCAGGGGGCCAACACCGGGGAGCTGTTTTTT. This chain connects TRBV29-1 to TRBJ2-2; 8 nucleotides agree with TRBD1. There are 14 residues in the CDR3. CDR1 and CDR2 from the germline V gene are SQVTM and ANQGSEA. Germline trimming cut 4 bases from V and 2 bases from J; bases unmatched to any gene: 3.

This rearrangement joins TRBV7-9 to TRBJ1-1, with 9 nucleotides matching TRBD1. J lost 4 bases, V lost 4 bases, and 4 bases had no gene match. The CDR3 is 14 amino acids. Germline CDR1 reads SEHNR; CDR2 reads FQNEAQ (reference sequence). The CDR3 spells CASSSSDRGTEAFF. The CDR3 nucleotides read TGTGCCAGCAGCTCTTCGGACAGGGGCACTGAAGCTTTCTTT.

The CDR3 protein is CASSELSGTYEQYF. The DNA of the CDR3 is TGTGCCAGCAGTGAATTGTCCGGAACCTACGAGCAGTACTTC. The chain employs TRBV6-1 and TRBJ2-7; D gene uncertain. This CDR3 has 14 residues. Germline V gene data show CDR1 as MNHNS and CDR2 as SASEGT. V lost 2 bases, J lost 2 bases, and 10 bases lay in between.

A single count supports this clone. The chain carries TRBV4-1 and TRBJ1-1; D uncertain. CDR3 length equals 14 residues. The germline gives CDR1 MGHRA, CDR2 YSYEKL. The V and J ends lost 4 bases and 0 bases respectively, with 9 bases between them. The DNA for the CDR3 is TGCGCCAGCAGCCTCCACGGGATGAACACTGAAGCTTTCTTT. Its protein product is CASSLHGMNTEAFF.

The V and J genes are TRBV11-2 and TRBJ2-3; D not certain. The germline gives CDR1 SGHAT, CDR2 FQNNGV. This CDR3 region has 17 residues. V was shortened by 4 bases and J by 0 bases, with 17 bases between the two germline ends. DNA of the CDR3: TGTGCCAGCAGCTACCGATCTACCGAGATGAGCACAGATACGCAGTATTTT. This encodes CASSYRSTEMSTDTQYF.

The chain recombines TRBV5-6 with TRBJ1-2; D perhaps matches TRBD1 (5 bases). This CDR3 spans 13 amino acids. The germline V gene encodes CDR1 SGHDT and CDR2 YYEEEE. Trimming pared 2 bases from V and 7 bases from J, leaving 12 bases between. In DNA, the CDR3 is TGTGCCAGCAGCTTTGTAGGGGCTAGTGGCTACACCTTC. This sequence encodes CASSFVGASGYTF.

The chain uses TRBV27 and TRBJ1-1; D not certain. Germline-derived CDR1 and CDR2 are MNHEY and SMNVEV (reference sequence). The CDR3 is 16 residues long. The V end was cut by 5 bases, the J end by 3 bases, with 19 bases between. The CDR3 region has the DNA TGTGCCAGCAGTCGACGATTTGGCAGTAGTCACACTGAAGCTTTCTTT. It codes for CASSRRFGSSHTEAFF.

V gene TRBV5-4 combines with J gene TRBJ2-1, with 8 bases that match TRBD2. J was trimmed by 5 bases and V by 3 bases; bases with no gene match: 13. CDR1 is SGHNT, CDR2 YYREEE, per germline (reference sequence). The CDR3 runs to 17 residues. CDR3 loop: CASSSEGSGMGHNEQFF. DNA of the CDR3: TGTGCCAGCAGCTCGGAAGGTAGCGGGATGGGCCACAATGAGCAGTTCTTC.

As concerns this clone: The junction departs from germline at one end; a sequencing error may be responsible. The chain links TRBV6-6 to TRBJ2-2, with unresolved D. CDR1 is MNHNY, CDR2 SVGAGI, per germline (reference sequence). The length of the CDR3 is 13 residues. CDR3 DNA sequence: TGTGCCAGCAGTCACTCGAACACCGGGGAGCTGTTTTTT. Translating it yields CASSHSNTGELFF.